Below, 5 T cell receptor beta chains from the same sample are listed, as sequenced in a study of T cells of healthy individuals (dated by TCRdb to the late 2010s). The library was generated by 5' RACE. TCRdb records Illumina MiSeq as the sequencer. TCRdb handled the public reads itself, with Q25 trimming in fastp and clone calling in MiXCR, and kept productive beta chains. Each entry is one CDR3 protein sequence, shown with its most common DNA and genes. The sample table holds 100,000 or so distinct CDR3 sequences, of which approximately 15% were seen once. The ten biggest clones cover 6.2% of the sample. These receptors were obtained from a human donor in good health.

Concerning this clonotype: At one end the junction does not follow the germline gene, possibly because of a read error. The rearrangement links TRBV4-3 to TRBJ2-2, with TRBD2 matching over 9 bases. CDR1 is LGHNA, CDR2 YSLEER, per germline. The CDR3 is made up of 16 amino acids. CDR3 loop: CASSQESLAGSGGLFF. The CDR3, as DNA: TGCGCCAGCAGCCAAGAAAGTCTAGCGGGATCCGGGGGGCTGTTTTTT.

The V and J genes are TRBV29-1 and TRBJ1-1; D is unclear. Germline V lookup: CDR1 SQVTM, CDR2 ANQGSEA. The CDR3 spans 15 residues. Trimming stripped 3 bases from V and 1 base from J, with 15 bases between. This CDR3 is CSVDRKKWANTEAFF. In nucleotides, the CDR3 is TGCAGCGTTGATAGGAAGAAATGGGCGAACACTGAAGCTTTCTTT.

This clonotype was detected only a few times. The chain combines TRBV5-1 with TRBJ2-7; TRBD1 matches 9 bases. V lost 7 bases and J lost 5; bases outside the gene matches: 10. Germline CDR1 SGHRS, CDR2 YFSETQ. This CDR3 contains 14 residues. CDR3 amino acids: CASALGTGTHEQYF. The CDR3 DNA follows: TGCGCCAGCGCCCTGGGGACAGGGACCCACGAGCAGTACTTC.

The chain couples TRBV9 to TRBJ2-5; D is unresolved. Deletions cut 0 bases from V and 5 bases from J, with 11 bases between. There are 14 residues in the CDR3. Per the germline V gene, CDR1 is SGDLS and CDR2 is YYNGEE. The CDR3 loop reads CASSVEPARETQYF. DNA of the CDR3: TGTGCCAGCAGCGTAGAGCCAGCGAGGGAGACCCAGTACTTC.

This clonotype was counted a few times. V is TRBV24-1 and J is TRBJ2-7, with D perhaps matching TRBD1 (5 bases). The V and J ends lost 2 bases and 2 bases respectively, with 12 bases between them. The CDR3 extends over 15 amino acids. CDR1 and CDR2 from the germline V gene are KGHDR and SFDVKD. CDR3 bases: TGTGCCACCAGTGATTGGGGCGGCCGAGCCTACGAGCAGTACTTC. Translated, it gives CATSDWGGRAYEQYF.